This TCR beta chain was obtained from a study of cytomegalovirus exposure and HLA in healthy donors. Assay: immunoSEQ multiplex PCR; the TCRdb copy retains only in-frame clones and omits some. There are some 140,000 clones in the sample; about 86% occur only once, and about 1.9% lies in the top ten. The CDR3 loop spans 12 amino acids. Trimming took off 2 bases at V and 8 bases at J, with 9 bases between the two ends. The germline V gene has CDR1 MDHEN and CDR2 SYDVKM. This sequence originates from a human donor in good health. The sequencing input was PBMCs. The rearrangement joins TRBV28 to TRBJ1-2, with D unclear. The CDR3 nucleotides read TGTGCCAGCAGTTTACCGCGGCGGGGCTACACCTTC. Protein sequence: CASSLPRRGYTF.